This T cell receptor beta chain was captured by sequencing in a study of vaccination effects on CD4 cells after COVID-19. The wider study: Each participant was administered two doses of either the BNT162b2 or the mRNA-1273 vaccine.

Note on this clone: The antigen remains undetermined.

V was clipped by 1 base and J by 4 bases, with 12 bases between them. The CDR3 has 15 amino acids. The germline V gene has CDR1 SEHNR and CDR2 FQNEAQ (reference sequence). Using immunoSEQ multiplex PCR, the repertoire was profiled, and TCRdb retains in-frame clones only, with some absent. The top ten hold more than 9% of the sample, which has roughly 67,000 clones, about 79% seen once. Under the ViraFEST assay, PBMC were stimulated with viral peptide pools so that antigen-specific CD4+ T cells expanded. Sequencing was performed afterwards. Having been cultured for less than 13 days, the cells underwent CD4+ T cell isolation. Vaccine recipients had no previous SARS-CoV-2 infection; their nucleocapsid antibodies were negative.

The chain is built from TRBV7-9 and TRBJ2-3; a possible D gene is TRBD1 (6 bases). This TCR came from a human donor who received a COVID-19 vaccine. The sample in question was CD4+ T cells from PBMCs cultured with SARS-CoV-2 spike peptides, obtained before COVID-19 vaccination. The CDR3 here is CASSLVTGRADTQYF. The CDR3 nucleotides are TGTGCCAGCAGCTTAGTAACAGGGCGCGCAGATACGCAGTATTTT.